The 14 T cell receptor beta chains below were found in one sample sequenced in a study of blood T cell repertoires in COVID-19. Using immunoSEQ multiplex PCR, the repertoire was profiled, and TCRdb retains in-frame clones only, with some absent. The data contain roughly 360,000 clones, around 87% of them singletons. The sequenced sample was PBMCs or T cells enriched from blood (not recorded which). Receptor source: a man between 25 and 39 years old who had recovered from COVID-19.

This clone was seen more than once but under ten times. The sample carries other DNA sequences with the same CDR3. The chain employs TRBV29-1 and TRBJ1-2; 8 nucleotides match TRBD1. Germline V gene sequence: CDR1 SQVTM, CDR2 ANQGSEA. The V segment lost 3 bases and the J segment 8 bases; nucleotides outside the gene matches: 11. The CDR3 covers 14 residues. The CDR3 DNA is TGCAGCGTTGAGGGTCGAGGACAGGGCTACGGCTACACCTTC. Translated: CSVEGRGQGYGYTF.

The chain couples TRBV7-8 to TRBJ1-3; D remains ambiguous. Germline assignment: CDR1 SGHVS and CDR2 FQNEAQ. V was trimmed by 4 bases and J by 0 bases, leaving 10 bases between them. The CDR3 runs 15 residues. The DNA of the CDR3 is TGTGCCAGCAGCTCAGCCCGGTTCTCTGGAAACACCATATATTTT. As protein: CASSSARFSGNTIYF.

This chain uses TRBV19 with TRBJ2-4; perhaps TRBD1 as D (8 bases). V gave up 4 bases and J gave up 1 base, with 29 bases separating them. Germline V lookup: CDR1 LNHDA, CDR2 SQIVND (reference sequence). The CDR3 extends over 21 amino acids. The CDR3 coding sequence is TGTGCCAGTAGTAGGACAGGGAGGATGGCGGGGGTGTCGGTGGCCAAAAACATTCAGTACTTC. Translated, it gives CASSRTGRMAGVSVAKNIQYF.

CDR3 bases: TGCGCCAGCAGCTTGGGGGGTAGCGGTAGCAATCAGCCCCAGCATTTT. Protein: CASSLGGSGSNQPQHF. This chain connects TRBV5-1 to TRBJ1-5; the D is unclear. Deletions cut 0 bases from V and 0 bases from J, with 10 bases between. The CDR3 sequence is 16 residues long. Looked up from germline, CDR1 is SGHRS and CDR2 is YFSETQ.

The rearrangement joins TRBV10-3 to TRBJ1-1, with D possibly matching TRBD1 (6 bases). This CDR3 region has 14 residues. The V gene lost 4 bases and the J gene lost 4 bases, with 13 bases spanning the gap. CDR1 and CDR2 (germline): ENHRY, SYGVKD. CDR3 loop: CAISVRGATTEAFF. Here the CDR3 DNA reads TGTGCCATCAGTGTGCGGGGGGCCACCACTGAAGCTTTCTTT.

The chain recombines TRBV10-3 with TRBJ2-1; D call uncertain. The CDR3 consists of 13 residues. V lost 4 bases and J 5 bases, leaving 9 bases between the germline ends. Germline values: CDR1 ENHRY, CDR2 SYGVKD. CDR3 in amino acids: CAISVGMDNEQFF. The CDR3 nucleotides are TGTGCCATCAGTGTGGGCATGGACAATGAGCAGTTCTTC.

This clone was observed once. The chain combines TRBV25-1 with TRBJ1-5, with D possibly being TRBD1 (5 bases). V dropped 6 bases and J dropped 1 base, with 16 bases sitting between them. Germline V gene data show CDR1 as MGHDK and CDR2 as SYGVNS. This CDR3 has 16 residues. DNA of the CDR3: TGTGCCAGCAGCCCCGGGGGGGTGGGGAGCAATCAGCCCCAGCATTTT. Protein sequence: CASSPGGVGSNQPQHF.

The sample holds a few counts of this clone. The chain recombines TRBV5-1 with TRBJ1-1; TRBD1 might be the D (6 bases). Germline CDR1 SGHRS, CDR2 YFSETQ. CDR3 length equals 13 residues. V gave up 4 bases and J gave up 0 bases, with 7 bases separating them. The CDR3 bases are TGCGCCAGCAGCCGGGACATGAACACTGAAGCTTTCTTT. Encoded protein: CASSRDMNTEAFF.

The chain joins TRBV7-8 to TRBJ2-7; perhaps TRBD1 as D (5 bases). This CDR3 has 14 residues. Germline CDR1 SGHVS, CDR2 FQNEAQ. V dropped 4 bases and J dropped 3 bases, with 13 bases sitting between them. The CDR3 sequence: CASSYKGLFYEQYF. CDR3 bases: TGTGCCAGCAGCTACAAGGGGTTGTTCTACGAGCAGTACTTC.

V gene TRBV6-5 combines with J gene TRBJ1-1; D gene unclear. The germline V gene has CDR1 MNHEY and CDR2 SVGAGI. V lost 2 bases, J lost 6 bases, and 13 bases lay in between. CDR3 length equals 14 residues. The chain's CDR3 is CASSYPGSGSEAFF. The CDR3 DNA sequence: TGTGCCAGCAGTTACCCGGGGTCAGGCTCTGAAGCTTTCTTT.

This chain uses TRBV9 with TRBJ1-3, with TRBD1 identical over 10 bases. Germline CDR1 reads SGDLS; CDR2 reads YYNGEE. The CDR3 extends over 17 amino acids. V trimming: 4 bases; J trimming: 4 bases; junction bases outside the gene matches: 11. Here the CDR3 reads CASSIKGQGTPGNTIYF. CDR3 DNA sequence: TGTGCCAGCAGCATTAAGGGACAGGGGACTCCCGGAAACACCATATATTTT.

This clone occurred once. The genes are TRBV6-2 or TRBV6-3 and TRBJ2-1; TRBD2 matches at 9 bases. J was trimmed by 7 bases and V by 5 bases; bases with no gene match: 9. This CDR3 comprises 15 residues. The germline V gene has CDR1 MNHEY and CDR2 SVGEGT. Written as DNA, the CDR3 is TGTGCCAGCAGTACCGGGACTAGCTGGGGGAATGAGCAGTTCTTC. Its protein is CASSTGTSWGNEQFF.

A note on this clone: Other DNA sequences in the sample encode the same CDR3. The gene calls are TRBV4-2 and TRBJ2-7, with 11 nucleotides matching TRBD1. Germline assignment: CDR1 LGHNA and CDR2 YNFKEQ. Losses at the gene ends were 3 bases for V and 4 bases for J; bases not matched to a gene: 2. CDR3 size: 14 residues. Here the CDR3 DNA reads TGTGCCAGCAGCCAGGGACAGGGGGATTACGAGCAGTACTTC. This codes for CASSQGQGDYEQYF.

This rearrangement joins TRBV4-3 to TRBJ2-1; the match to TRBD2 covers 7 bases. CDR1 and CDR2 (germline): LGHNA, YSLEER. The CDR3 is 15 amino acids. V dropped 1 base and J dropped 10; count of bases not matched to a gene: 10. In nucleotides, the CDR3 is TGCGCCAGCAGCCAAGCGGGACTACCGTACAGGGAGCAGTTCTTC. This sequence encodes CASSQAGLPYREQFF.